This T cell receptor beta chain was found in a study of radiation and T cells in renal cell carcinoma. Only in-frame clones appear in the TCRdb table, and some are missing; sequencing was by immunoSEQ multiplex PCR. The table has approximately 150,000 clones, 75% to 90% seen once; the top ten hold roughly a quarter. Germline-derived CDR1 and CDR2 are MNHEY and SMNVEV (reference sequence). The CDR3 consists of 16 residues. The V and J ends lost 6 bases and 0 bases respectively, with 14 bases between them. As regards this clone: The antigen remains undetermined.

Time point specified: baseline pretreatment blood. Treatment given: 15 Gy SBRT to primary tumor, nephrectomy 4 weeks later. Clear cell pathology was present in this patient's renal cell carcinoma. Findings of the study overall: Baseline intratumoral clonotype presence is unknown without pretreatment biopsies.

The sample here was blood, taken from a patient whose treatment included radiotherapy and nephrectomy. This TCR was recovered from a woman between 45 and 65 years old with renal cell carcinoma. The rearrangement links TRBV27 to TRBJ2-2, with D hard to call. The CDR3 sequence: CASSSYLHSNTGELFF. CDR3 DNA sequence: TGTGCCAGCAGCTCCTATTTACATTCGAACACCGGGGAGCTGTTTTTT.